This entry lists 18 T cell receptor beta chains sequenced from one sample in a study of blood T cell repertoires in COVID-19. The data were produced by immunoSEQ multiplex PCR, yet TCRdb's version contains in-frame clones alone and is incomplete. In the table there are some 200,000 clones, roughly four fifths of which are singletons. The sequenced material came from peripheral blood. Receptor source: a middle-aged woman with acute or convalescent COVID-19.

This chain joins TRBV7-8 and TRBJ2-7; D is uncertain. Trimming took 5 bases from V and 4 from J, leaving 9 bases between them. The CDR3 is 12 amino acids. CDR1 and CDR2 (germline): SGHVS, FQNEAQ. The CDR3 sequence: CASSQNSYEQYF. DNA for the CDR3: TGTGCCAGCAGCCAAAACTCGTACGAGCAGTACTTC.

In its sample, this clone was seen many times. The gene calls are TRBV27 and TRBJ2-5; D is possibly TRBD1 (6 bases). CDR1 MNHEY and CDR2 SMNVEV come from the germline V gene (reference sequence). This CDR3 spans 15 amino acids. The V and J ends lost 6 bases and 4 bases respectively, with 18 bases between them. This CDR3 is CASRLNRVGIETQYF. The CDR3 region has the DNA TGTGCCAGCAGACTGAACAGGGTGGGGATAGAGACCCAGTACTTC.

This chain's CDR3 is CASTSWDFGSGNTIYF. DNA of the CDR3: TGTGCCAGCACCTCCTGGGACTTCGGCTCTGGAAACACCATATATTTT. The rearrangement joins TRBV28 to TRBJ1-3, with D possibly being TRBD1 (5 bases). Trimming removed 7 bases from V and 0 bases from J, with 16 bases in between. Germline CDR1 reads MDHEN; CDR2 reads SYDVKM. The CDR3 length is 16 residues.

The CDR3 DNA sequence: TGTGCCTGGAGTGTAGAGGGGGCTCAGCCCCAGCATTTT. Amino acids: CAWSVEGAQPQHF. V usage is TRBV30 and J usage is TRBJ1-5; 7 nucleotides line up with TRBD1. CDR1 is GTSNPN, CDR2 SVGIG, per germline (reference sequence). V lost 0 bases, J lost 6 bases, and 2 bases stayed unmatched. The CDR3 is 13 amino acids.

This chain uses TRBV6-5 with TRBJ1-2; 9 nucleotides align to TRBD1. The CDR3 has 12 amino acids. Germline assignment: CDR1 MNHEY and CDR2 SVGAGI. The junction had 9 bases not matched to a gene; V was cut back by 10 bases and J by 9 bases. CDR3 sequence reads: CATWTGEGRYTF. The CDR3 region has the DNA TGTGCCACCTGGACAGGGGAAGGGCGCTACACCTTC.

Only one count was recorded for this clone. The chain's CDR3 is CAWSVGTGTEAFF. The CDR3 bases are TGTGCCTGGAGTGTCGGGACAGGGACTGAAGCTTTCTTT. The chain recombines TRBV30 with TRBJ1-1; 9 nucleotides agree with TRBD1. CDR3 size: 13 residues. Germline-derived CDR1 and CDR2 are GTSNPN and SVGIG (reference sequence). Germline trimming cut 0 bases from V and 5 bases from J; bases unmatched to any gene: 1.

This clone appeared a few times. The chain joins TRBV3-1 (or the pseudogene TRBV3-2) to TRBJ1-5; no definite D call. Trimming left V 2 bases short and J 5 bases short, with 7 bases between. Germline-derived CDR1 and CDR2 are LGHDT and YNNKEL (reference sequence). This CDR3 comprises 13 residues. CDR3 nucleotides: TGTGCCAGCAGCCAACGAGGAGATCAGCCCCAGCATTTT. Protein: CASSQRGDQPQHF.

The genes are TRBV7-3 and TRBJ1-1; D remains unclear. In germline, CDR1 is SGHTA, CDR2 FQGTGA. Trimming shortened V by 7 bases and J by 1 base, and 10 bases separated the two germline ends. The CDR3 is 13 residues long. For the CDR3, the DNA is TGTGCCAGCAAAGTTGACTCGAACACTGAAGCTTTCTTT. Encoded protein: CASKVDSNTEAFF.

V usage is TRBV3-1 (or the pseudogene TRBV3-2) and J usage is TRBJ2-7; D is unclear. In germline, CDR1 is LGHDT, CDR2 YNNKEL (reference sequence). The V gene lost 0 bases and the J gene lost 3 bases, with 18 bases spanning the gap. This CDR3 has 17 residues. The CDR3 reads CASSQDPTTETYYEQYF. The CDR3 bases are TGTGCCAGCAGCCAAGATCCGACGACGGAGACTTACTACGAGCAGTACTTC.

The gene calls are TRBV7-2 and TRBJ1-5, with 10 bases that match TRBD1. This CDR3 spans 14 amino acids. Trimming at V came to 4 bases and at J to 10 bases, leaving 7 bases not matched to a gene. Germline V gives CDR1 SGHTA, CDR2 FQGNSA. The CDR3 region has the DNA TGTGCCAGCAGCTCCGGACAGGGGGTAGATCCCCAGCATTTT. The encoded protein is CASSSGQGVDPQHF.

The chain employs TRBV29-1 and TRBJ1-1, with a tentative D call TRBD1 (6 bases). Trimming removed 7 bases at V and 2 bases at J, with 14 bases between. Germline V gene data show CDR1 as SQVTM and CDR2 as ANQGSEA. There are 13 residues in the CDR3. The CDR3 protein is CSADRFPNTEAFF. The DNA of the CDR3 is TGCAGCGCCGACAGGTTCCCCAACACTGAAGCTTTCTTT.

This chain's CDR3 is CASSDVNRQGSEGYTF. Written as DNA, the CDR3 is TGTGCCAGCAGTGACGTAAATAGACAGGGCTCAGAGGGCTACACCTTC. V is TRBV2 and J is TRBJ1-2; 7 bases are shared with TRBD1. This CDR3 is built from 16 residues. Trimming removed 3 bases from V and 8 bases from J; junction bases left unmatched: 15. Germline V lookup: CDR1 SNHLY, CDR2 FYNNEI.

The J gene is TRBJ1-1, the V gene TRBV23-1; tentative D call: TRBD1 (5 bases). TRBV23-1 is marked as an open reading frame, function uncertain. This CDR3 region has 13 residues. V lost 7 bases and J 1 base, leaving 10 bases between the germline ends. In DNA form, the CDR3 reads TGCGCCAGCACTATAACAGGGAACACTGAAGCTTTCTTT. The encoded protein is CASTITGNTEAFF.

The chain uses TRBV27 and TRBJ2-3, with 7 bases aligning to TRBD2. CDR1 and CDR2 from the germline V gene are MNHEY and SMNVEV (reference sequence). The CDR3 covers 16 residues. The V gene end was trimmed by 0 bases and the J gene end by 1 base; junction bases not matched to a gene: 4. The CDR3 here is CASSLSVGGGTDTQYF. The CDR3 DNA sequence: TGTGCCAGCAGTTTATCGGTGGGGGGGGGCACAGATACGCAGTATTTT.

In its sample, this clone was seen a few times. The rearrangement links TRBV25-1 to TRBJ2-5; D is possibly TRBD2 (6 bases). Germline V CDR1 and CDR2: MGHDK, SYGVNS. This CDR3 contains 14 residues. V gave up 1 base and J gave up 2 bases, with 8 bases separating them. The DNA of the CDR3 is TGTGCCAGCAGTGAATTAGGAGGGCAAGAGACCCAGTACTTC. Protein: CASSELGGQETQYF. The entire variable domain, with the rest obtained from reference TRBV25-1 and TRBJ2-5, is as follows: EADIYQTPRYLVIGTGKKITLECSQTMGHDKMYWYQQDPGMELHLIHYSYGVNSTEKGDLSSESTVSRIRTEHFPLTLESARPSHTSQYLCASSELGGQETQYFGPGTRLLVL.

The chain combines TRBV20-1 with TRBJ2-7; the D gene is possibly TRBD1 (5 bases). The V end lost 3 bases, the J end lost 0 bases, and 12 bases lay between the germline ends. Germline-derived CDR1 and CDR2 are DFQATT and SNEGSKA (reference sequence). The CDR3 extends over 14 amino acids. The CDR3 region is CSASSWGASYEQYF. The DNA for the CDR3 is TGCAGTGCTAGTTCGTGGGGCGCCTCCTACGAGCAGTACTTC.

The V call is TRBV3-1 (or the pseudogene TRBV3-2), the J call TRBJ1-4; D remains unclear. The CDR3 length is 13 residues. The V and J ends lost 4 bases and 4 bases respectively, with 7 bases between them. The germline CDR1 and CDR2 sequences are LGHDT and YNNKEL (reference sequence). The CDR3: CASSRGLNEKLFF. The CDR3, as DNA: TGTGCCAGCAGCCGAGGACTTAATGAAAAACTGTTTTTT.

A few counts support this clone. The genes are TRBV15 and TRBJ1-4; 9 bases fit TRBD1. V lost 1 base to trimming and J lost 0 bases; unmatched junction nucleotides: 6. Germline V lookup: CDR1 LNHNV, CDR2 YYDKDF (reference sequence). This CDR3 region has 18 residues. Here the CDR3 DNA reads TGTGCCACCAGCAGAGGGGACAGGGCGCGTGCAACTAATGAAAAACTGTTTTTT. It codes for CATSRGDRARATNEKLFF.